The clone carrying this T cell receptor beta chain turned up a few times. The antigen is not known. The record originates from a study of blood T cells in healthy people across ages. The CDR3 is 14 residues long. Between the trimmed V and J ends, which lost 6 bases and 0 bases, there was a span of 11 bases. Germline V gives CDR1 MRHNA, CDR2 SNTAGT. Study results and limitations: Shifts in expanded clonotypes may have been confounded by donor CMV status, which was unknown. Diversity of TCR beta per million T cells declined in a roughly linear way with age.

It was with a sample-barcoded 5' primer and a J-beta primer mix that a second PCR of roughly 7 to 12 cycles was run. TCRdb re-called the 5' RACE reads with MiXCR, one entry per CDR3 protein. The table lists 1.8 million or so distinct CDR3 sequences, roughly 43% of them singletons, with 23% in the top ten. This chain links TRBV6-4 with TRBJ1-1; weak D call: TRBD1 (5 bases). Sequenced: blood. The sequence came from a human donor in good health. This chain's CDR3 is CASRAGTMNTEAFF. The CDR3 DNA reads TGTGCCAGCAGAGCAGGGACCATGAACACTGAAGCTTTCTTT.